This TCR beta chain appears in the sequencing data of a study of shared clonotypes between healthy human individuals. Study overall: The cohort comprised two women and a few men. Their ages spanned 18 to 49 years. Three plates each covered CD4 naive and memory; CD8 naive two, CD8 memory one.

With respect to this clone: Antigen unknown.

Study-wide points: Shared clonotypes: 4.5% to 6% naive CD4, about 3.5% naive CD8, about 2.2% memory CD4, approximately 0.41% memory CD8.

How the authors handled the data: ImmunoSEQ only sent back junction sequences with no quality scores, so filtering was done differently. Some clones are missing from TCRdb's copy, which holds only in-frame ones; the method was immunoSEQ multiplex PCR. The DNA gave D and trimming, while V, J and clone size come from that table. The profile covers a few million clones, with approximately 92% appearing a single time and under 0.15% taken by the ten largest. Trimming took off 2 bases at V and 0 bases at J, with 14 bases between the two ends. This CDR3 spans 18 amino acids. Looked up from germline, CDR1 is MNHNS and CDR2 is SASEGT.

The clonotype comes from a man between 18 and 35 years old in good health. What was sequenced was naive CD4+ T cells sorted from blood. As to subset: CD45RA+ positively selected. The chain is built from TRBV6-1 and TRBJ1-6; D is uncertain. CDR3 residues: CASSEWERESSYNSPLHF. Here the CDR3 DNA reads TGTGCCAGCAGTGAATGGGAGAGGGAAAGCTCCTATAATTCACCCCTCCACTTT.